The 8 T cell receptor beta chains in this list originate from one sample, sequenced in a study of blood T cell repertoires in COVID-19 (dated by TCRdb to the early 2020s). The receptor library was made with the immunoSEQ multiplex PCR assay. Sourced from immuneACCESS, this table was stored by TCRdb with only in-frame sequences that have V and J called. A share of the clones is absent; for the studies checked, an unresolved V gene accounts for under half, and the remainder has no known explanation. For this sample the table gives tens of thousands of clones, of which 90% were detected only once. The ten largest make up approximately 15% of the sample. Sequencing input: peripheral blood. Source of these receptors: a human donor with active COVID-19. The donor label of this sample is uncertain.

The gene calls are TRBV15 and TRBJ2-5; TRBD1 agrees at 9 bases. The ends lost 1 base at V and 4 bases at J; junction bases unmatched: 10. This CDR3 has 17 amino acids. Germline V lookup: CDR1 LNHNV, CDR2 YYDKDF (reference sequence). The CDR3 region has the DNA TGTGCCACCAGCAGAGCCCTGGGACAGGGAAGAACAGAGACCCAGTACTTC. It translates to CATSRALGQGRTETQYF. Drawing the rest from reference TRBV15 and TRBJ2-5, the complete variable domain is DAMVIQNPRYQVTQFGKPVTLSCSQTLNHNVMYWYQQKSSQAPKLLFHYYDKDFNNEADTPDNFQSRRPNTSFCFLDIRSPGLGDTAMYLCATSRALGQGRTETQYFGPGTRLLVL.

This chain links TRBV18 with TRBJ2-1, with D possibly being TRBD2 (7 bases). The CDR3 totals 15 residues. Germline CDR1 KGHSH, CDR2 LQKENI. V lost 2 bases and J lost 4, with 12 bases in between. CDR3 coding DNA: TGTGCCAGCTCACCAGCGGGGGCCCTTTACAATGAGCAGTTCTTC. Its translation: CASSPAGALYNEQFF.

The gene calls are TRBV3-1 (or the pseudogene TRBV3-2) and TRBJ2-5; tentative D call: TRBD1 (6 bases). This CDR3 has 14 residues. The ends were cut back, 1 base at V and 1 base at J, with 7 bases in the middle. Looked up from germline, CDR1 is LGHDT and CDR2 is YNNKEL (reference sequence). CDR3 sequence: CASSQGQAQETQYF. In nucleotides, the CDR3 is TGTGCCAGCAGCCAAGGACAGGCCCAAGAGACCCAGTACTTC.

The V and J genes are TRBV5-4 and TRBJ1-6; TRBD1 agrees at 7 bases. The CDR3 spans 15 residues. Germline CDR1 reads SGHNT; CDR2 reads YYREEE (reference sequence). Trimming removed 4 bases from V and 5 bases from J; junction bases left unmatched: 6. CDR3 DNA sequence: TGTGCCAGCAGCCCCCGGGACAGACATAATTCACCCCTCCACTTT. This encodes CASSPRDRHNSPLHF.

The rearrangement links TRBV3-1 (or the pseudogene TRBV3-2) to TRBJ2-6; the match to TRBD2 covers 7 bases. The trim removed 3 bases at V and 0 bases at J, leaving 11 bases unmatched. The CDR3 covers 19 residues. Per germline, CDR1 LGHDT and CDR2 YNNKEL (reference sequence). The DNA for the CDR3 is TGTGCCAGCAGCCAGGACCCGACTAGCTTGAGCTCTGGGGCCAACGTCCTGACTTTC. Translated: CASSQDPTSLSSGANVLTF.

The chain carries TRBV30 and TRBJ2-3; 8 bases fit TRBD1. CDR1 and CDR2 (germline): GTSNPN, SVGIG (reference sequence). V lost 1 base, J lost 4 bases, and 4 bases stayed unmatched. This CDR3 region has 14 residues. The CDR3: CAWSARGLPDTQYF. CDR3 nucleotide sequence: TGTGCCTGGAGTGCCAGGGGGCTCCCAGATACGCAGTATTTT.

The genes are TRBV6-5 and TRBJ1-2; D is uncertain. Germline V lookup: CDR1 MNHEY, CDR2 SVGAGI. The CDR3 spans 14 residues. The V end lost 6 bases, the J end lost 1 base, and 12 bases lay between the germline ends. Written as DNA, the CDR3 is TGTGCCAGCAGCGTCCAACCACTTAACTATGGCTACACCTTC. Encoded protein: CASSVQPLNYGYTF.

This clone has just one count. The CDR3 region is CASSLGLIGVYSNEKLFF. In DNA form, the CDR3 reads TGTGCCAGCAGCTTAGGCCTAATAGGGGTTTATTCGAATGAAAAACTGTTTTTT. The V gene is TRBV13, the J gene TRBJ1-4; a possible D gene is TRBD1 (5 bases). Trimming took off 0 bases at V and 5 bases at J, with 19 bases between the two ends. This CDR3 has 18 residues. CDR1 is PRHDT, CDR2 FYEKMQ, per germline (reference sequence). The complete variable domain, with remaining parts taken from reference TRBV13 and TRBJ1-4, reads AAGVIQSPRHLIKEKRETATLKCYPIPRHDTVYWYQQGPGQDPQFLISFYEKMQSDKGSIPDRFSAQQFSDYHSELNMSSLELGDSALYFCASSLGLIGVYSNEKLFFGSGTQLSVL.